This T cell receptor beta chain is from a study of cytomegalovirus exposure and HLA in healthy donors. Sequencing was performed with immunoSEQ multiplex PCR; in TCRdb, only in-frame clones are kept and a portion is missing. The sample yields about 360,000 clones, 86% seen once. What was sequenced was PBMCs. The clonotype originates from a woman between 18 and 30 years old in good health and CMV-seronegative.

The CDR3 DNA is TGTGCCAGCAGCTTGCCAGGGGCCGGAGAGTATGGCTACACCTTC. Protein sequence: CASSLPGAGEYGYTF. This chain links TRBV7-2 with TRBJ1-2; tentative D call: TRBD1 (6 bases). Per germline, CDR1 SGHTA and CDR2 FQGNSA. The V end lost 3 bases, the J end lost 5 bases, and 16 bases lay between the germline ends. The CDR3 covers 15 residues.